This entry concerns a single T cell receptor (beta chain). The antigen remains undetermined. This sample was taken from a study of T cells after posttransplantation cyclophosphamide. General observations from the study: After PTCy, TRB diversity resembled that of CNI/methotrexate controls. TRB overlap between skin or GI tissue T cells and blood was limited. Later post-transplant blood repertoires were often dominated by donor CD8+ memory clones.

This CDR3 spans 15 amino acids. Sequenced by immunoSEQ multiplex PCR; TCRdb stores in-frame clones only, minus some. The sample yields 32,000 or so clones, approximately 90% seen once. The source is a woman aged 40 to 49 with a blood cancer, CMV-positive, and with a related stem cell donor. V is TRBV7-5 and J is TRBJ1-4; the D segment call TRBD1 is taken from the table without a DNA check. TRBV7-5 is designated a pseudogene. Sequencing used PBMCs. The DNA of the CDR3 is TGTGCCAGAAGCTCAGGCGACATACAAAGGGAAAAACTGTTTTTT. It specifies CARSSGDIQREKLFF.